Following are 6 T cell receptor beta chains from one sample sequenced in a study of T cell responses to AZD1222 COVID-19 vaccine. Only in-frame clones appear in the TCRdb table, and some are missing; sequencing was by immunoSEQ multiplex PCR. The table shows over 110,000 clones, with about 90% occurring only once. The sample in question was peripheral blood, obtained 28 days after the second AZD1222 dose. The receptors here all came from an adult who received the AZD1222 COVID-19 vaccine.

The chain uses TRBV28 and TRBJ2-7; D is perhaps TRBD1 (6 bases). Germline V CDR1 and CDR2: MDHEN, SYDVKM. The length of the CDR3 is 12 residues. Trimming stripped 6 bases from V and 5 bases from J, with 11 bases between. CDR3 in DNA: TGTGCCAGCAGCCCGAACAGGGACGAGCAGTACGTC. It codes for CASSPNRDEQYV.

The chain is built from TRBV10-3 and TRBJ2-1; perhaps TRBD2 as D (6 bases). CDR1 is ENHRY and CDR2 is SYGVKD in the germline V gene. V lost 6 bases and J 3 bases, leaving 12 bases between the germline ends. This CDR3 contains 14 residues. The CDR3 DNA is TGTGCCATCAGGATAGCGGATGGCTACAATGAGCAGTTCTTC. Translation: CAIRIADGYNEQFF.

The chain carries TRBV6-2 or TRBV6-3 and TRBJ2-1, with D possibly TRBD2 on 6 matching bases. The germline CDR1 and CDR2 sequences are MNHEY and SVGEGT. The V end was cut by 5 bases, the J end by 3 bases, with 17 bases between. CDR3 length equals 16 residues. The CDR3 sequence: CASSGGTSRFYNEQFF. CDR3 DNA sequence: TGTGCCAGCAGTGGTGGAACTAGCCGATTCTACAATGAGCAGTTCTTC.

The chain is built from TRBV6-5 and TRBJ1-3, with D tentatively TRBD1 (6 bases). From germline, CDR1 is MNHEY and CDR2 SVGAGI. The CDR3 totals 15 residues. Between the trimmed V and J ends, which lost 7 bases and 0 bases, there was a span of 13 bases. The CDR3 loop is CASTKDRSSGNTIYF. The CDR3 DNA sequence: TGTGCCAGCACCAAAGACAGGAGCTCTGGAAACACCATATATTTT.

The chain is built from TRBV28 and TRBJ2-7; TRBD1 agrees at 7 bases. Losses at the gene ends were 6 bases for V and 0 bases for J; bases not matched to a gene: 8. The germline gives CDR1 MDHEN, CDR2 SYDVKM. The CDR3 has 15 residues. CDR3 DNA: TGTGCCAGCAGGGTCGGGACAGAGAGCTCCTACGAGCAGTACTTC. Amino acid sequence: CASRVGTESSYEQYF.

V and J are TRBV19 and TRBJ1-6; the D is unclear. Germline CDR1 LNHDA, CDR2 SQIVND (reference sequence). V shed 3 bases and J shed 7 bases, with 19 bases lying between them. The CDR3 runs to 17 residues. The CDR3 coding sequence is TGTGCCAGTAGTATTGAAGGCGGGGTGTCGCGAAATTCACCCCTCCACTTT. This encodes CASSIEGGVSRNSPLHF.